The rows below give T cell receptor beta chains drawn from one sample of a study of CD8+ T cells in alopecia areata. Some clones are missing from TCRdb's copy, which holds only in-frame ones; the method was immunoSEQ multiplex PCR. The table includes about 190,000 clones, about 60% detected once. Material: CD4+ T cells sorted from blood, obtained at week 4, from a patient treated with tofacitinib. Receptors were obtained from a human donor with alopecia areata. The CDR3 runs from the conserved cysteine through the conserved F or W. Fields, in order: CDR3 DNA, CDR3 protein, V gene, J gene, D gene, clone size. A D gene is named only where the DNA matches it firmly. Clone sizes are given selectively: once, few, many, or a class where the clone is expanded.

TGTGCCAGCAGCGTAGATCCTAGCGGTACCTACGAGCAGTACTTC	CASSVDPSGTYEQYF	TRBV9	TRBJ2-7	TRBD2	NA
TGCAGTGCCCGACCAGTGGAGCAGTACTTC	CSARPVEQYF	TRBV20-1	TRBJ2-7	NA	NA
TGTGCCAGCAGCCGAATGAGCGAGCAGTACTTC	CASSRMSEQYF	TRBV11-2	TRBJ2-7	NA	few
TGCAGCGTGGGGGACAGGGGGCGGAATAGTGACTATGGCTACACCTTC	CSVGDRGRNSDYGYTF	TRBV29-1	TRBJ1-2	TRBD1	NA
TGTGCCAGCAGTGAACCCGGGGGCGCCTCAACCAAACTGTTTTTT	CASSEPGGASTKLFF	TRBV25-1	TRBJ1-4	NA	NA
TGTGCCAGCAGTGAGGCTGGGTTCGATCAGCCCCAGCATTTT	CASSEAGFDQPQHF	TRBV6-1	TRBJ1-5	NA	NA
TGTGCCAGCAGCTTAGTTCTTGGTAACTATGGCTACACCTTC	CASSLVLGNYGYTF	TRBV7-2	TRBJ1-2	NA	few
TGCGCCAGCAGCACCCGACAGGGCCTGAACACTGAAGCTTTCTTT	CASSTRQGLNTEAFF	TRBV4-1	TRBJ1-1	TRBD1	NA
TGTGCCAGCAGCTTAGCCCATGGGGACACCATATATTTT	CASSLAHGDTIYF	TRBV7-2	TRBJ1-3	NA	few
TGTGCCAGCAGCTCTCAGGGTTCGGGTGAGCAGTTCTTC	CASSSQGSGEQFF	TRBV7-2	TRBJ2-1	NA	NA
TGTGCCAGCACTAGGCGGGAGAGGTTGAATGAGCAGTTCTTC	CASTRRERLNEQFF	TRBV2	TRBJ2-1	TRBD2	NA
TGTGCCTGGAGTGAGGCGGAGGCAGATACGCAGTATTTT	CAWSEAEADTQYF	TRBV30	TRBJ2-3	NA	NA
TGTGCCAGCAGCCTCCTAGGGGATACGCAGTATTTT	CASSLLGDTQYF	TRBV7-8	TRBJ2-3	NA	once
TGCAGCGTGGGAGGGGGCATGGAGACCCAGTACTTC	CSVGGGMETQYF	TRBV29-1	TRBJ2-5	NA	NA
TGTGCCAGCTCATCGGACCGGTATCAGCCCCAGCATTTT	CASSSDRYQPQHF	TRBV18	TRBJ1-5	NA	NA
TGCAGCGTGGACCTGAACACAGATACGCAGTATTTT	CSVDLNTDTQYF	TRBV29-1	TRBJ2-3	NA	NA
TGTGCCAGCTCACCGGACAGGGGTAGGTTCGAGCAGTACTTC	CASSPDRGRFEQYF	TRBV18	TRBJ2-7	TRBD1	few
TGTGCCAGCAGCACCCCCTTGGGCGGGGCATACAATGAGCAGTTCTTC	CASSTPLGGAYNEQFF	TRBV7-9	TRBJ2-1	NA	NA
TGTGCCAGCAGTTACTCGATACTAGACCTCTACACCTTC	CASSYSILDLYTF	TRBV6-5	TRBJ1-2	NA	NA
TGTGCCAGCAGACCGGGACAGGGATCATTTCAGCCCCAGCATTTT	CASRPGQGSFQPQHF	TRBV2	TRBJ1-5	TRBD1	NA
TGTGCCAGCTCACCGGACTACGAGCAGTACTTC	CASSPDYEQYF	TRBV18	TRBJ2-7	NA	few
TGTGCCAGCAGCTTGTGGGACAGATCCTACAATGAGCAGTTCTTC	CASSLWDRSYNEQFF	TRBV5-6	TRBJ2-1	TRBD1	once
TGCAGCGCCCTTTTAGCCCGGGGAGGGGGCGGCTATGGCTACACCTTC	CSALLARGGGGYGYTF	TRBV29-1	TRBJ1-2	TRBD1	NA
TGTGCCAGCAGCCCGTTACAGGGGTCTGGGGCCAACGTCCTGACTTTC	CASSPLQGSGANVLTF	TRBV7-3	TRBJ2-6	TRBD1	few
TGCAGCGGTGGGGGGCAGGGATATGGCTACACCTTC	CSGGGQGYGYTF	TRBV29-1	TRBJ1-2	NA	NA
TGTGCCAGCAGCCAAGGTCGGGGCCTCGACGAGCAGTACTTC	CASSQGRGLDEQYF	TRBV14	TRBJ2-7	NA	NA
TGCGCCAGCAGCGCCGCGCCGGGACAGGAAAACTATGGCTACACCTTC	CASSAAPGQENYGYTF	TRBV5-1	TRBJ1-2	TRBD1	NA
TGTGCCACCAGCATTGACAGGGGACAAGAGACCCAGTACTTC	CATSIDRGQETQYF	TRBV15	TRBJ2-5	TRBD1	few
TGTGCCAGCAGCGTAGGACCTGATCGCACCGGGGAGCTGTTTTTT	CASSVGPDRTGELFF	TRBV9	TRBJ2-2	NA	NA
TGTGCCAGCAGTTTGACTTGGAGCAATGAGCAGTTCTTC	CASSLTWSNEQFF	TRBV27	TRBJ2-1	NA	NA
TGTGCCTGGAGAGATAGGACAGGGCGGAACACTGAAGCTTTCTTT	CAWRDRTGRNTEAFF	TRBV30	TRBJ1-1	TRBD1	NA
TGTGCCAGCAGCCCGGGGAGGTACACCGGGGAGCTGTTTTTT	CASSPGRYTGELFF	TRBV14	TRBJ2-2	NA	NA
TGTGCCAGCATGTGGGGGGCCACAGATACGCAGTATTTT	CASMWGATDTQYF	TRBV25-1	TRBJ2-3	NA	NA
TGTGCCTGGAGTGTATCAGGGGGGGCAGGGAATCAGCCCCAGCATTTT	CAWSVSGGAGNQPQHF	TRBV30	TRBJ1-5	TRBD1	few
TGTGCCAGCAGCTTGGCCGGGAGGGCTGGAGAGACCCAGTACTTC	CASSLAGRAGETQYF	TRBV5-4	TRBJ2-5	TRBD2	once
TGCAGCGTCCTGAGTAGCGGGGTCACAGATACGCAGTATTTT	CSVLSSGVTDTQYF	TRBV29-1	TRBJ2-3	TRBD2	few
TGTGCCAGCAGCTCCGGACAGATGAACTATGGCTACACCTTC	CASSSGQMNYGYTF	TRBV7-8	TRBJ1-2	NA	once
TGTGCCAGCAGCCGGACTGCTACCGCTGATGGCTACACCTTC	CASSRTATADGYTF	TRBV7-8	TRBJ1-2	NA	NA
TGTGCCAGCAGTTTGGGGGGGACCCAAGAGACCCAGTACTTC	CASSLGGTQETQYF	TRBV28	TRBJ2-5	TRBD2	NA